These T cell receptor beta chains were read from a single sample in a study of OX40 agonist ivuxolimab in advanced cancers. Only in-frame clones appear in the TCRdb table, and some are missing; sequencing was by immunoSEQ multiplex PCR. The sample includes 40,000 to 50,000 clones, around 90% of them seen just once. The specimen comprised CD4+ or CD8+ T cells sorted from blood, sampled in a trial of the OX40 agonist ivuxolimab. These receptors all come from an adult with an advanced solid tumor such as melanoma, head and neck, liver or kidney cancer. Both conserved end residues are part of each CDR3. D genes are given only for firm matches. Clone sizes are given selectively: once, few, many, or a class where the clone is expanded.

cdr3_aa,cdr3_nt,j_call,v_call,d_call,cdr3_length,clone_size
CASSSVTSGGGETQYF,TGTGCCAGCAGTTCCGTCACTAGCGGGGGGGGTGAGACCCAGTACTTC,TRBJ2-5,TRBV28,TRBD2,16,-
CASSLKTGNQETQYF,TGTGCCAGCAGCCTAAAGACAGGGAATCAGGAGACCCAGTACTTC,TRBJ2-5,TRBV7-2,TRBD1,15,-
CASRTSGTGVEQYF,TGTGCCAGCAGGACTTCCGGGACAGGGGTCGAGCAGTACTTC,TRBJ2-7,TRBV14,TRBD1,14,-
CASSLLPGEQETQYF,TGTGCCAGCAGTCTCCTCCCCGGGGAACAAGAGACCCAGTACTTC,TRBJ2-5,TRBV6-5,-,15,-
CASNRGGGWYEQYF,TGTGCCAGCAACCGTGGTGGAGGGTGGTACGAGCAGTACTTC,TRBJ2-7,TRBV6-1,-,14,-
CASSQDANEQFF,TGTGCCAGCAGCCAAGACGCTAATGAGCAGTTCTTC,TRBJ2-1,TRBV4-2,-,12,-
CASISLTADTQYF,TGTGCCAGCATCAGTTTGACGGCAGATACGCAGTATTTT,TRBJ2-3,TRBV7-6,-,13,-
CALGPSVRDRGRFGMNTEAFF,TGTGCCTTGGGCCCCTCCGTCCGGGACAGGGGGCGTTTTGGCATGAACACTGAAGCTTTCTTT,TRBJ1-1,TRBV21-1,-,21,-
CASSLGGGPRGELFF,TGTGCCAGCAGCTTAGGCGGGGGCCCGAGGGGGGAGCTGTTTTTT,TRBJ2-2,TRBV7-6,-,15,-
CAAGTGYEQYF,TGTGCCGCGGGGACGGGCTACGAGCAGTACTTC,TRBJ2-7,TRBV10-3,-,11,-
CTSSHRNFRPYTFWGPPLHF,TGCACCAGCAGCCACCGAAACTTCCGTCCCTACACGTTCTGGGGTCCACCCCTCCACTTT,TRBJ1-6,TRBV1,-,20,-
CASSLKQGMGWDTEAFF,TGTGCCAGCAGCTTAAAACAGGGAATGGGGTGGGACACTGAAGCTTTCTTT,TRBJ1-1,TRBV5-4,-,17,-
CASSDPGQEQFF,TGTGCCAGCAGCGACCCGGGGCAGGAGCAGTTCTTC,TRBJ2-1,TRBV7-9,-,12,-
CASSHGFSRNEKLFF,TGCGCCAGCAGCCATGGTTTCTCAAGGAATGAAAAACTGTTTTTT,TRBJ1-4,TRBV4-3,-,15,once
CASSLTNGINTEAFF,TGTGCCAGCAGCTTGACAAACGGGATAAACACTGAAGCTTTCTTT,TRBJ1-1,TRBV11-2,-,15,-
CASSLGLGREQYF,TGTGCCAGCAGCTTAGGACTCGGACGGGAGCAGTACTTC,TRBJ2-7,TRBV7-9,-,13,-
CASPGTGDSGANVLTF,TGTGCCAGCCCCGGGACAGGCGACTCTGGGGCCAACGTCCTGACTTTC,TRBJ2-6,TRBV18,TRBD1,16,-
CASSQDLGTGWGTDTQYF,TGCGCCAGCAGCCAAGATTTAGGGACAGGGTGGGGCACAGATACGCAGTATTTT,TRBJ2-3,TRBV4-3,TRBD1,18,-
CSVPRDGVNTF,TGCAGCGTTCCCCGGGACGGTGTTAACACCTTC,TRBJ1-2,TRBV29-1,-,11,once
CASSFDLTGELFF,TGTGCCAGCAGCTTTGACCTCACCGGGGAGCTGTTTTTT,TRBJ2-2,TRBV7-2,-,13,-
CASSVGGSGGLYEQYF,TGTGCCAGCAGCGTAGGAGGGAGCGGGGGGTTGTACGAGCAGTACTTC,TRBJ2-7,TRBV9,TRBD2,16,-
CASSLSGGPAGELFF,TGTGCCAGCAGCTTAAGCGGGGGGCCAGCTGGGGAGCTGTTTTTT,TRBJ2-2,TRBV11-3,TRBD2,15,-
CASSYRTAPLAGELFF,TGTGCCAGCAGTTACAGGACAGCCCCCCTCGCCGGGGAGCTGTTTTTT,TRBJ2-2,TRBV6-5,-,16,-
CASSPTGTRVPGELFF,TGTGCCAGCAGCCCCACCGGGACTAGAGTTCCCGGGGAGCTGTTTTTT,TRBJ2-2,TRBV28,TRBD2,16,-
CASSEEQGDNSPLHF,TGTGCCAGCAGCGAAGAACAGGGGGACAATTCACCCCTCCACTTT,TRBJ1-6,TRBV9,TRBD1,15,-
CASSVAGANTGELFF,TGCGCCAGCAGCGTAGCGGGGGCAAACACCGGGGAGCTGTTTTTT,TRBJ2-2,TRBV5-1,TRBD2,15,-
CASSLKGGPDTQYF,TGTGCCAGCAGCTTAAAAGGGGGCCCAGATACGCAGTATTTT,TRBJ2-3,TRBV7-6,TRBD1,14,few
CASSLLRDAPSGNTIYF,TGTGCCAGCAGCCTCCTCCGGGACGCCCCCTCTGGAAACACCATATATTTT,TRBJ1-3,TRBV28,-,17,-
CASTARLLGAFF,TGTGCCAGTACCGCACGACTGCTTGGGGCTTTCTTT,TRBJ1-1,TRBV19,-,12,-
CASSLFTGGASSYNSPLHF,TGTGCCAGCAGTTTATTTACAGGGGGCGCCAGCTCCTATAATTCACCCCTCCACTTT,TRBJ1-6,TRBV28,TRBD1,19,-
CASAGTGNTEAFF,TGTGCCAGCGCCGGGACAGGGAACACTGAAGCTTTCTTT,TRBJ1-1,TRBV28,TRBD1,13,-
CASSAVADNTGELFF,TGTGCCAGCAGTGCGGTGGCAGACAACACCGGGGAGCTGTTTTTT,TRBJ2-2,TRBV6-1,-,15,large
CASSEFIAGSKPGELFF,TGCGCCAGCAGCGAATTTATAGCGGGGTCTAAACCCGGGGAGCTGTTTTTT,TRBJ2-2,TRBV4-1,TRBD2,17,few
CASSPRGGQTLTNTGELFF,TGTGCCAGCAGCCCCCGAGGAGGACAGACACTCACTAACACCGGGGAGCTGTTTTTT,TRBJ2-2,TRBV11-3,-,19,-
CASSHGQGVGNQPQHF,TGTGCCAGCAGTCATGGACAGGGGGTCGGCAATCAGCCCCAGCATTTT,TRBJ1-5,TRBV28,TRBD1,16,-
CASRVDFGTSYEQYF,TGTGCCAGTCGGGTCGATTTCGGGACTTCCTACGAGCAGTACTTC,TRBJ2-7,TRBV19,-,15,once
CASREWSSGNTIYF,TGTGCCAGCAGGGAGTGGAGCTCTGGAAACACCATATATTTT,TRBJ1-3,TRBV27,-,14,-
CASSLGAGANYEQYF,TGTGCCAGCAGCTTAGGGGCAGGGGCGAATTACGAGCAGTACTTC,TRBJ2-7,TRBV7-9,-,15,-
CASSSARGSVGEQYF,TGTGCCAGCAGTTCGGCCCGCGGGTCCGTCGGCGAGCAGTACTTC,TRBJ2-7,TRBV28,-,15,-
CASSEGSPSPLHF,TGTGCCAGCAGTGAAGGGTCCCCTTCACCCCTCCACTTT,TRBJ1-6,TRBV2,-,13,-
CASSLAPGGGYGYTF,TGTGCCAGCAGCTTAGCGCCCGGGGGGGGCTATGGCTACACCTTC,TRBJ1-2,TRBV7-9,-,15,-
CASSRNPGPGQETQYF,TGCGCCAGCAGCCGGAACCCCGGGCCCGGGCAAGAGACCCAGTACTTC,TRBJ2-5,TRBV5-1,-,16,once
CASIQPGHTDTQYF,TGTGCCAGCATCCAACCGGGACACACAGATACGCAGTATTTT,TRBJ2-3,TRBV28,-,14,-
CASSQDRQSYSGNTIYF,TGCGCCAGCAGCCAAGATCGACAGTCTTACTCTGGAAACACCATATATTTT,TRBJ1-3,TRBV4-3,-,17,-
CSVEDAGGENIQYF,TGCAGCGTTGAAGATGCGGGGGGGGAAAACATTCAGTACTTC,TRBJ2-4,TRBV29-1,TRBD2,14,-
CASYDRDDDGYTF,TGTGCCAGCTACGACAGGGATGACGATGGCTACACCTTC,TRBJ1-2,TRBV2,TRBD1,13,-